The rows below give T cell receptor beta chains drawn from one sample of a study of blood T cell repertoires in COVID-19. The data were produced by immunoSEQ multiplex PCR, yet TCRdb's version contains in-frame clones alone and is incomplete. The table records 250,000 to 400,000 clones, over 75% of them present only once. Material: PBMCs or T cells enriched from blood (not recorded which). The receptors come from a woman aged 30 to 39 who had recovered from COVID-19. Both conserved end residues are part of each CDR3. Each record gives: clone size, J gene, V gene, CDR3 protein. The size field is filled for only some rows; it gives once, few, many or a size class.

. | TRBJ1-2 | TRBV28 | CASSLRGYGYTF
. | TRBJ2-7 | TRBV11-2 | CASSLSRDSYEQYF
once | TRBJ2-7 | TRBV7-6 | CASSLEEGRNYEQYF
. | TRBJ1-1 | TRBV12-3/TRBV12-4 | CASSTDRIGEAFF
. | TRBJ2-7 | TRBV9 | CASSVEGRAASEQYF
. | TRBJ1-6 | TRBV19 | CASSQGALSSYNSPLHF
. | TRBJ2-2 | TRBV10-1 | CASSESASADTGELFF
. | TRBJ2-1 | TRBV6-2/TRBV6-3 | CASSYGDRGHEQFF
. | TRBJ2-7 | TRBV4-1 | CASSQGISYEQYF
. | TRBJ1-6 | TRBV10-3 | CAISNRGFETSSPLHF
. | TRBJ2-1 | TRBV5-1 | CASSFPSDRAYNEQFF
. | TRBJ2-7 | TRBV4-3 | CASSLGRALSYEQYF
. | TRBJ2-1 | TRBV6-5 | CASSYTQGSYNEQFF
. | TRBJ1-1 | TRBV7-9 | CAGKGGGLGNTEAFF
few | TRBJ1-1 | TRBV4-1 | CASSTPGVNTEAFF
. | TRBJ2-2 | TRBV5-6 | CASSIGTGGAGELFF
. | TRBJ2-3 | TRBV2 | CASSGDSGGTDTQYF
. | TRBJ2-7 | TRBV2 | CASSPEGQSFEQYF
. | TRBJ2-7 | TRBV4-3 | CASSQEGLAIDEQYF
many | TRBJ1-5 | TRBV6-2/TRBV6-3 | CASSPGQGGQPQHF
. | TRBJ2-1 | TRBV11-2 | CASSPRQGGEQFF
. | TRBJ1-6 | TRBV2 | CASSAAGPGSPLHF
. | TRBJ1-2 | TRBV28 | CASRDQTGKSGYTF
. | TRBJ1-2 | TRBV4-2 | CASSQDHEQGWYGYTF
. | TRBJ1-5 | TRBV29-1 | CSAGADQPQHF
once | TRBJ2-7 | TRBV28 | CASSVQSSYEQYF
. | TRBJ2-1 | TRBV7-2 | CASSLEGRLAGVGQGQFF
. | TRBJ2-2 | TRBV15 | CPTGTTRGRTNTGELFF
. | TRBJ2-5 | TRBV5-1 | CASSPWDIVPETQYF
. | TRBJ1-2 | TRBV24-1 | CATSDLTGGRGYTF
. | TRBJ2-2 | TRBV2 | CASQLTGYTGELFF
. | TRBJ1-1 | TRBV12-3/TRBV12-4 | CASGRNTEAFF
. | TRBJ2-1 | TRBV27 | CASSRGDRETEQFF
. | TRBJ1-2 | TRBV6-6 | CASSYLAGYTF
. | TRBJ1-3 | TRBV9 | CASSARDRSGNTIYF
. | TRBJ1-2 | TRBV30 | CAWSPGKVGGYTF
. | TRBJ2-5 | TRBV2 | CASRIQGWETQYF
few | TRBJ1-6 | TRBV6-5 | CASSYLLLGSPLHF
few | TRBJ1-2 | TRBV9 | CASSPWGVNRGGYTF